Below are 21 T cell receptor beta chains sequenced from a single sample in a study of blood T cell repertoires in COVID-19. Method: immunoSEQ multiplex PCR; TCRdb's copy keeps in-frame clones and lacks some. The table includes about 270,000 clones, 75% to 90% detected once. The sequencing sample was made of PBMCs or T cells enriched from blood (not recorded which). The receptors were sampled from a woman younger than 30 who had recovered from COVID-19.

The rearrangement uses TRBV19 and TRBJ1-6, with 10 bases lining up with TRBD1. V trimming: 5 bases; J trimming: 7 bases; junction bases outside the gene matches: 5. This CDR3 has 15 residues. The germline CDR1 and CDR2 sequences are LNHDA and SQIVND (reference sequence). Written as DNA, the CDR3 is TGTGCCAGTAGTGTCCGGGACAGGGGAAATTCACCCCTCCACTTT. Its protein product is CASSVRDRGNSPLHF.

The genes are TRBV5-1 and TRBJ2-7; weak D call: TRBD2 (6 bases). CDR3 length: 15 amino acids. CDR1 and CDR2 from the germline V gene are SGHRS and YFSETQ. With 4 bases removed from V and 3 bases from J, the gap between germline ends came to 17 bases. The CDR3 here is CASSRAGGSVYEQYF. As DNA, the CDR3 is TGCGCCAGCAGCCGAGCTGGAGGGTCCGTCTACGAGCAGTACTTC.

The chain combines TRBV5-1 with TRBJ2-7, with D possibly matching TRBD1 (6 bases). Germline CDR1 reads SGHRS; CDR2 reads YFSETQ. Trimming pared 1 base from V and 6 bases from J, leaving 14 bases between. This CDR3 contains 14 residues. The chain's CDR3 is CASSLSGARGEQYF. The CDR3 nucleotides are TGCGCCAGCAGCTTGTCTGGGGCCAGGGGCGAGCAGTACTTC. Filled out from reference TRBV5-1 and TRBJ2-7, the complete variable domain reads KAGVTQTPRYLIKTRGQQVTLSCSPISGHRSVSWYQQTPGQGLQFLFEYFSETQRNKGNFPGRFSGRQFSNSRSEMNVSTLELGDSALYLCASSLSGARGEQYFGPGTRLTVT.

CDR3 sequence: CASSFGTGGHTDTQYF. CDR3 DNA: TGTGCCAGCAGCTTCGGGACAGGGGGCCACACAGATACGCAGTATTTT. This chain links TRBV7-8 with TRBJ2-3, with 12 positions matching TRBD1. CDR3 length: 16 amino acids. Trimming at V came to 3 bases and at J to 2 bases, leaving 3 bases not matched to a gene. Germline loops: CDR1 SGHVS, CDR2 FQNEAQ.

V gene TRBV6-5 combines with J gene TRBJ1-5, with D tentatively TRBD1 (6 bases). Germline V gene sequence: CDR1 MNHEY, CDR2 SVGAGI. There are 13 residues in the CDR3. V was cut by 5 bases and J by 9 bases, with 14 bases left in between. Written as DNA, the CDR3 is TGTGCCAGCAGTAAGGGGGGGTTTGGGCCCCAGCATTTT. Protein sequence: CASSKGGFGPQHF.

The chain joins TRBV6-2 or TRBV6-3 to TRBJ2-7; 9 bases line up with TRBD1. Germline V lookup: CDR1 MNHEY, CDR2 SVGEGT. The length of the CDR3 is 18 residues. The junction had 14 bases not matched to a gene; V was cut back by 5 bases and J by 0 bases. The CDR3 DNA sequence: TGTGCCAGCAGTGCCCCGGGACAGGGCCCAGAGTTCTCCTACGAGCAGTACTTC. Translation gives CASSAPGQGPEFSYEQYF.

The chain uses TRBV19 and TRBJ1-2, with 8 bases that match TRBD1. The CDR3 runs to 17 residues. Trimming removed 1 base from V and 3 bases from J; junction bases left unmatched: 10. The germline CDR1 and CDR2 sequences are LNHDA and SQIVND (reference sequence). The CDR3 here is CASSIAPGQGVYYGYTF. DNA of the CDR3: TGTGCCAGTAGTATAGCCCCCGGACAGGGTGTCTACTATGGCTACACCTTC.

This clone was detected once. This chain links TRBV7-9 with TRBJ1-2, with D possibly TRBD1 on 6 matching bases. The CDR3 is 13 residues long. The germline gives CDR1 SEHNR, CDR2 FQNEAQ (reference sequence). V was pared by 4 bases and J by 4 bases, with 10 bases between. CDR3 region: CASSSTGPYGYTF. CDR3 sequence (DNA): TGTGCCAGCAGCTCCACAGGGCCCTATGGCTACACCTTC.

V is TRBV2 and J is TRBJ2-3, with 7 nucleotides matching TRBD2. The CDR3 has 13 amino acids. Germline loops: CDR1 SNHLY, CDR2 FYNNEI. The V and J ends lost 7 bases and 4 bases, in that order; junction bases with no gene match: 5. The CDR3 bases are TGTGCCAGCAAGAGCGGGGCCGCAGATACGCAGTATTTT. It codes for CASKSGAADTQYF.

V usage is TRBV29-1 and J usage is TRBJ1-2, with 7 nucleotides matching TRBD1. V was clipped by 8 bases and J by 7 bases; unmatched bases: 10. The CDR3 consists of 12 residues. The germline V gene has CDR1 SQVTM and CDR2 ANQGSEA. The CDR3 spells CSLRGRETGYTF. CDR3 coding DNA: TGCAGCTTGAGGGGGCGCGAGACTGGCTACACCTTC.

CDR3 nucleotide sequence: TGCAGCGTTCTTATCGGACTAGCGGGGGGGGTGTACTACAATGAGCAGTTCTTC. Amino acid sequence: CSVLIGLAGGVYYNEQFF. V and J are TRBV29-1 and TRBJ2-1, with 15 bases aligning to TRBD2. Germline CDR1 and CDR2: SQVTM and ANQGSEA. This CDR3 spans 18 amino acids. V was clipped by 5 bases and J by 3 bases; unmatched bases: 11.

The chain is built from TRBV5-6 and TRBJ2-3; 7 positions match TRBD1. CDR1 is SGHDT, CDR2 YYEEEE, per germline. The CDR3 length is 17 residues. The V gene end was trimmed by 4 bases and the J gene end by 0 bases; junction bases not matched to a gene: 11. CDR3: CASSPPTGMGSTDTQYF. The CDR3 DNA reads as TGTGCCAGCAGCCCCCCGACAGGGATGGGTAGCACAGATACGCAGTATTTT.

The chain joins TRBV6-5 to TRBJ1-3; D perhaps matches TRBD1 (5 bases). V shed 6 bases and J shed 3 bases, with 12 bases lying between them. The CDR3 is 14 amino acids. CDR1 and CDR2 (germline): MNHEY, SVGAGI. CDR3 amino acids: CASSRGTGGNTIYF. Here the CDR3 DNA reads TGTGCCAGCAGCCGCGGGACTGGTGGAAACACCATATATTTT.

The chain is built from TRBV12-3 or TRBV12-4 and TRBJ1-2, with D possibly being TRBD1 (6 bases). The germline V and J ends were trimmed by 5 bases and 10 bases, with 14 bases remaining between them. There are 12 residues in the CDR3. The CDR3 DNA sequence: TGTGCCAGCAGTGAAAATGGACAGATCTACACCTTC. Translating it yields CASSENGQIYTF.

The chain employs TRBV19 and TRBJ1-1; perhaps TRBD1 as D (5 bases). This CDR3 has 15 amino acids. Germline assignment: CDR1 LNHDA and CDR2 SQIVND (reference sequence). V was cut by 3 bases and J by 5 bases, with 16 bases left in between. In DNA form, the CDR3 reads TGTGCCAGTAGTATTGCGGGACCCTCGGGAACTGAAGCTTTCTTT. Protein product: CASSIAGPSGTEAFF. Variable domain in full (rest from reference TRBV19 and TRBJ1-1): DGGITQSPKYLFRKEGQNVTLSCEQNLNHDAMYWYRQDPGQGLRLIYYSQIVNDFQKGDIAEGYSVSREKKESFPLTVTSAQKNPTAFYLCASSIAGPSGTEAFFGQGTRLTVV.

In this sample, this clone turned up once. The chain joins TRBV6-5 to TRBJ1-1, with 8 positions matching TRBD1. Unmatched junction bases numbered 7, after V lost 10 bases and J lost 3 bases. Germline loops: CDR1 MNHEY, CDR2 SVGAGI. The CDR3 runs to 13 residues. The CDR3 loop reads CATYRGDHTEAFF. DNA for the CDR3: TGTGCCACATACAGGGGGGACCACACTGAAGCTTTCTTT.

The V and J genes are TRBV5-1 and TRBJ1-2; D ambiguous. From germline, CDR1 is SGHRS and CDR2 YFSETQ. The CDR3 extends over 11 amino acids. The V and J ends lost 4 bases and 4 bases respectively, with 5 bases between them. CDR3 in amino acids: CASSDFYGYTF. The CDR3 DNA sequence: TGCGCCAGCAGCGACTTCTATGGCTACACCTTC. Combining the CDR3 with reference TRBV5-1 and TRBJ1-2 gives the whole variable domain KAGVTQTPRYLIKTRGQQVTLSCSPISGHRSVSWYQQTPGQGLQFLFEYFSETQRNKGNFPGRFSGRQFSNSRSEMNVSTLELGDSALYLCASSDFYGYTFGSGTRLTVV.

A few counts support this clone. The rearrangement links TRBV18 to TRBJ1-1; 8 nucleotides agree with TRBD1. The germline V gene encodes CDR1 KGHSH and CDR2 LQKENI. V dropped 5 bases and J dropped 1; count of bases not matched to a gene: 6. CDR3 length equals 15 residues. CDR3 coding DNA: TGTGCCAGCTCAGCCCAGGGGGCGCCGAACACTGAAGCTTTCTTT. Translated, it gives CASSAQGAPNTEAFF.

The V and J genes are TRBV6-5 and TRBJ2-7; possible D gene TRBD1, 6 bases. V was pared by 6 bases and J by 1 base, with 16 bases between. The CDR3 is 15 amino acids. Germline CDR1 and CDR2: MNHEY and SVGAGI. The CDR3 loop reads CASSGDRGGSYEQYF. CDR3 in DNA: TGTGCCAGCAGCGGAGACAGAGGGGGATCCTACGAGCAGTACTTC.

The CDR3 protein is CASSSGQGPHEQYF. CDR3 nucleotides: TGTGCCAGCAGCTCAGGACAGGGGCCCCACGAGCAGTACTTC. The rearrangement uses TRBV5-4 and TRBJ2-7; 9 bases match TRBD1. After removal of 3 bases from V and 5 bases from J, the junction contained 6 bases not matched to a gene. The CDR3 covers 14 residues. The germline CDR1 and CDR2 sequences are SGHNT and YYREEE (reference sequence).

The chain combines TRBV9 with TRBJ2-1, with D perhaps TRBD2 (8 bases). V was clipped by 4 bases and J by 7 bases, with 21 bases between them. The CDR3 spans 16 residues. CDR1 and CDR2 (germline): SGDLS, YYNGEE. CDR3 in amino acids: CASSLGSGGRGNEQFF. CDR3 in DNA: TGTGCCAGCAGCTTAGGGAGCGGGGGCAGGGGGAATGAGCAGTTCTTC.